What follows are 17 T cell receptor beta chains derived from one specimen sequenced in a study of T cell changes during pregnancy in multiple sclerosis. The method was immunoSEQ multiplex PCR; TCRdb's version includes in-frame clones alone and lacks a portion of them. The sample includes some 60,000 clones, 90% of them seen just once. Sequences were derived from peripheral blood, sampled in the third trimester of pregnancy. The receptors were sampled from a female donor in good health, enrolled as a control in a pregnancy study.

The chain carries TRBV7-6 and TRBJ1-1; 8 bases line up with TRBD1. This CDR3 is built from 14 residues. Looked up from germline, CDR1 is SGHVS and CDR2 is FNYEAQ. After removal of 3 bases from V and 2 bases from J, the junction contained 2 bases not matched to a gene. The CDR3 DNA reads as TGTGCCAGCAGCTTCGGACAGGGTAACACTGAAGCTTTCTTT. Translated, it gives CASSFGQGNTEAFF.

This chain uses TRBV10-3 with TRBJ2-5; D might be TRBD2 (5 bases). Germline V gives CDR1 ENHRY, CDR2 SYGVKD. The length of the CDR3 is 16 residues. Between the trimmed V and J ends, which lost 0 bases and 2 bases, there was a span of 13 bases. CDR3 loop: CAISESVATFQETQYF. The CDR3 DNA follows: TGTGCCATCAGTGAGTCGGTAGCGACATTTCAAGAGACCCAGTACTTC.

CDR3 DNA sequence: TGTGCCAGCAGTTACTCGGGTAGCGGGAGTTACGAGCAGTACTTC. Amino acid sequence: CASSYSGSGSYEQYF. The chain is built from TRBV6-6 and TRBJ2-7, with 9 bases that match TRBD2. Germline values: CDR1 MNHNY, CDR2 SVGAGI (reference sequence). The V gene end was trimmed by 0 bases and the J gene end by 4 bases; junction bases not matched to a gene: 4. The CDR3 is made up of 15 amino acids.

The chain combines TRBV7-2 with TRBJ1-4; 9 bases are shared with TRBD1. With V trimmed by 4 bases and J by 7 bases, 4 bases remained unmatched. Germline values: CDR1 SGHTA, CDR2 FQGNSA. The CDR3 loop spans 14 amino acids. As DNA, the CDR3 is TGTGCCAGCAGCTCGGGACAGGGTAGTGAAAAACTGTTTTTT. Protein: CASSSGQGSEKLFF. The full variable domain, its missing parts supplied by reference TRBV7-2 and TRBJ1-4, is GAGVSQSPSNKVTEKGKDVELRCDPISGHTALYWYRQSLGQGLEFLIYFQGNSAPDKSGLPSDRFSAERTGGSVSTLTIQRTQQEDSAVYLCASSSGQGSEKLFFGSGTQLSVL.

This clone was found once. This chain joins TRBV6-5 and TRBJ1-4, with a weak D call TRBD1 (5 bases). The CDR3 loop spans 14 amino acids. V shed 5 bases and J shed 7 bases, with 14 bases lying between them. Germline values: CDR1 MNHEY, CDR2 SVGAGI. The CDR3 DNA reads TGTGCCAGCAGTACAATCAGAAGGGGTGAAAAACTGTTTTTT. Its translation is CASSTIRRGEKLFF.

CDR3 sequence reads: CASSQDVSSGRPYEQYF. The DNA for the CDR3 is TGTGCCAGCAGCCAAGATGTCAGCAGCGGGAGGCCCTACGAGCAGTACTTC. This chain connects TRBV4-2 to TRBJ2-7, with 9 bases that match TRBD2. The CDR3 sequence is 17 residues long. Per germline, CDR1 LGHNA and CDR2 YNFKEQ. Trimming at V came to 0 bases and at J to 2 bases, leaving 8 bases not matched to a gene.

The CDR3 DNA reads as TGTGCCAGTAGTATAGATGGGAGGGGCCGGGAGACCCAGTACTTC. Its protein is CASSIDGRGRETQYF. V and J are TRBV19 and TRBJ2-5, with 7 bases fitting TRBD2. J lost 5 bases, V lost 0 bases, and 6 bases had no gene match. Germline V CDR1 and CDR2: LNHDA, SQIVND (reference sequence). This CDR3 is 15 amino acids long.

This clone was observed once. This chain links TRBV15 with TRBJ2-3; D uncertain. The CDR3 length is 13 residues. The V and J ends lost 3 bases and 0 bases respectively, with 4 bases between them. Germline V gives CDR1 LNHNV, CDR2 YYDKDF (reference sequence). The CDR3 reads CATSRRSTDTQYF. In DNA form, the CDR3 reads TGTGCCACCAGCAGGAGAAGCACAGATACGCAGTATTTT.

The rearrangement links TRBV6-5 to TRBJ2-1; D might be TRBD2 (6 bases). The CDR3 runs to 13 residues. Germline V gene data show CDR1 as MNHEY and CDR2 as SVGAGI. The V end was cut by 4 bases, the J end by 10 bases, with 14 bases between. The CDR3 nucleotides are TGTGCCAGCAGTTCGGGACTCCTGGGGGAGCAGTTCTTC. Residues: CASSSGLLGEQFF.

The rearrangement joins TRBV19 to TRBJ2-7; a weak D match, TRBD2 (6 bases). This CDR3 has 14 residues. CDR1 and CDR2 from the germline V gene are LNHDA and SQIVND (reference sequence). V gave up 5 bases and J gave up 7 bases, with 18 bases separating them. CDR3 sequence: CASSLIGGGEEQYF. CDR3 nucleotide sequence: TGTGCCAGTAGTCTCATAGGTGGAGGGGAGGAGCAGTACTTC.

This chain uses TRBV10-3 with TRBJ1-4; 9 nucleotides match TRBD1. The germline gives CDR1 ENHRY, CDR2 SYGVKD. J gave up 5 bases and V 11 bases, and 3 bases lay outside the gene matches. The CDR3 loop spans 12 amino acids. CDR3 nucleotides: TGTGCCGTCGGGACAGGGAATGAAAAACTGTTTTTT. Protein sequence: CAVGTGNEKLFF.

The chain recombines TRBV5-1 with TRBJ2-1; D gene uncertain. This CDR3 comprises 15 residues. Germline V lookup: CDR1 SGHRS, CDR2 YFSETQ. Trimming removed 4 bases at V and 9 bases at J, with 20 bases between. CDR3 residues: CASSPDVPELGEQFF. CDR3 sequence (DNA): TGCGCCAGCAGCCCTGACGTGCCGGAGTTGGGTGAGCAGTTCTTC.

This chain uses TRBV19 with TRBJ2-7, with a tentative D call TRBD1 (6 bases). V shed 8 bases and J shed 1 base, with 15 bases lying between them. CDR1 and CDR2 from the germline V gene are LNHDA and SQIVND (reference sequence). CDR3 length equals 14 residues. DNA for the CDR3: TGTGCCAGTTCCAGGACAGCTGGGTCCTACGAGCAGTACTTC. Its translation: CASSRTAGSYEQYF.

A few counts support this clone. The genes are TRBV7-2 and TRBJ1-4; tentatively, D is TRBD1 (6 bases). Germline V gene data show CDR1 as SGHTA and CDR2 as FQGNSA. This CDR3 has 14 residues. Trimming took 5 bases from V and 15 from J, leaving 22 bases between them. The CDR3 sequence: CASSPYAGGASLFF. In DNA form, the CDR3 reads TGTGCCAGCAGCCCATACGCGGGGGGGGCCTCCTTGTTTTTT.

The chain joins TRBV28 to TRBJ1-3, with 8 bases identical to TRBD1. CDR1 and CDR2 (germline): MDHEN, SYDVKM. J lost 2 bases, V lost 0 bases, and 6 bases had no gene match. CDR3 length: 17 amino acids. CDR3 residues: CASSLWPSTGAGNTIYF. CDR3 bases: TGTGCCAGCAGTTTATGGCCCTCGACAGGGGCTGGAAACACCATATATTTT.

The chain is built from TRBV7-9 and TRBJ2-7; TRBD1 matches 7 bases. The CDR3 sequence is 15 residues long. Germline V gene sequence: CDR1 SEHNR, CDR2 FQNEAQ (reference sequence). The ends lost 4 bases at V and 0 bases at J; junction bases unmatched: 6. The DNA of the CDR3 is TGTGCCAGCAGCTCAATGGGACAGAACTCCTACGAGCAGTACTTC. This encodes CASSSMGQNSYEQYF.

V is TRBV25-1 and J is TRBJ1-2; D unclear. Between the trimmed V and J ends, which lost 2 bases and 4 bases, there was a span of 8 bases. Germline CDR1 is MGHDK and CDR2 is SYGVNS. The CDR3 sequence is 13 residues long. The CDR3: CASSEQASYGYTF. The DNA of the CDR3 is TGTGCCAGCAGTGAACAGGCGTCCTATGGCTACACCTTC.